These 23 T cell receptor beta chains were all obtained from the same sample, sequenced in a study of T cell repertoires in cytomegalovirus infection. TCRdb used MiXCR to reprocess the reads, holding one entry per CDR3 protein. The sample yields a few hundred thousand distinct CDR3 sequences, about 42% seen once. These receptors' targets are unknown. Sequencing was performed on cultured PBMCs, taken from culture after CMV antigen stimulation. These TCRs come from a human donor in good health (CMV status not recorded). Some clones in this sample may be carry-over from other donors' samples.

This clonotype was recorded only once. The CDR3 DNA is TGTGCCAGCAGTGAGACAGCACGCCATGGCTACACCTTC. This encodes CASSETARHGYTF. V gene TRBV25-1 combines with J gene TRBJ1-2, with D tentatively TRBD1 (5 bases). Germline lookup yields CDR1 MGHDK and CDR2 SYGVNS. Trimming cost V 3 bases and J 6 bases, with 11 bases left between them. The CDR3 length is 13 residues.

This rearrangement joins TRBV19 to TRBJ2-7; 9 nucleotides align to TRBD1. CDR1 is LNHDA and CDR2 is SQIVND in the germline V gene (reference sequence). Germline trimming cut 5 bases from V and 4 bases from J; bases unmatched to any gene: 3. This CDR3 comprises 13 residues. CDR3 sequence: CASSAGQGYEQYF. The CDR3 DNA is TGTGCCAGTAGTGCGGGACAGGGTTACGAGCAGTACTTC.

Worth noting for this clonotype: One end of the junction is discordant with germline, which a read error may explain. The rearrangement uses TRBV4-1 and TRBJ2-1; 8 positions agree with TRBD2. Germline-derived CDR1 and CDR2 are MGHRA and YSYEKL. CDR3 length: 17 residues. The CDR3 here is CASSQHPAGDSSPEQFF. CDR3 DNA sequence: TGTGCCAGCAGCCAACATCCAGCGGGGGATTCCTCACCTGAGCAGTTCTTC.

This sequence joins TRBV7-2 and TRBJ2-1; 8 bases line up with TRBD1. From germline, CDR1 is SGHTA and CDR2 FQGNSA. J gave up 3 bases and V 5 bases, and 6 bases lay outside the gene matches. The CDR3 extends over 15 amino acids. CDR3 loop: CASSMQGASYNEQFF. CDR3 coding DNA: TGTGCCAGCAGCATGCAGGGGGCGAGCTACAATGAGCAGTTCTTC.

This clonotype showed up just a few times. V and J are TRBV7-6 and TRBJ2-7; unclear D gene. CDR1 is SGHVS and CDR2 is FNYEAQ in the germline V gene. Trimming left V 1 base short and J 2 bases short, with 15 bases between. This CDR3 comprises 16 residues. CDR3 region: CASSLGSAFSAYEQYF. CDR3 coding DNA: TGTGCCAGCAGCTTAGGTTCCGCATTCAGTGCCTACGAGCAGTACTTC.

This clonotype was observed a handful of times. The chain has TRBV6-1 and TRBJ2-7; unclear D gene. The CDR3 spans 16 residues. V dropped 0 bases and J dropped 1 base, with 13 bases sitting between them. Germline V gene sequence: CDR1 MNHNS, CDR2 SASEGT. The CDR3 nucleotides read TGTGCCAGCAGTGAAGCGAGATTCTCGGGTTCCTACGAGCAGTACTTC. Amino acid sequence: CASSEARFSGSYEQYF.

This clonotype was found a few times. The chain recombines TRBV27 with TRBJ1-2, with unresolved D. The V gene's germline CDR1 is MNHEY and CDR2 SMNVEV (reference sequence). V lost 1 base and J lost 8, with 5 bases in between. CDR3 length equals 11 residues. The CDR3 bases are TGTGCCAGCAGTTTATGGGTCGGCTACACCTTC. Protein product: CASSLWVGYTF.

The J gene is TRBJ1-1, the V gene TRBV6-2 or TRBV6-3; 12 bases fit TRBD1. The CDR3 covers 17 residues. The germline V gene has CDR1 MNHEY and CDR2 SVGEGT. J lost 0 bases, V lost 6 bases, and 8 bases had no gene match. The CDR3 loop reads CASSRDRGRNMNTEAFF. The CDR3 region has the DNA TGTGCCAGCAGCCGGGACAGGGGGCGGAACATGAACACTGAAGCTTTCTTT.

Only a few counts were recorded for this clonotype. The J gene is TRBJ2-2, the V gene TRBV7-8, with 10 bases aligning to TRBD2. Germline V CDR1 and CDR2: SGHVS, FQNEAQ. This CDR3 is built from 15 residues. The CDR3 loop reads CSSSDQRGGPGELFF. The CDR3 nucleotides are TGTTCAAGCAGTGATCAGCGGGGGGGCCCCGGGGAGCTGTTTTTT.

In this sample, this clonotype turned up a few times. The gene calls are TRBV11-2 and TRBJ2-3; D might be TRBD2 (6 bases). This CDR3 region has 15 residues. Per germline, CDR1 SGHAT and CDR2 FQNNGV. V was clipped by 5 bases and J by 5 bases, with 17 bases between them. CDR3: CASSPPGRGRDTQYF. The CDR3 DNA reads TGTGCCAGCAGCCCACCCGGGAGAGGGAGAGATACGCAGTATTTT.

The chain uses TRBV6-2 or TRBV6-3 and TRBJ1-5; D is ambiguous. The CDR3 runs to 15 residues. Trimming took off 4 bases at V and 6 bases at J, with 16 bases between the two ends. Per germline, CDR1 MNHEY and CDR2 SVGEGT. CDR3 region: CASSSPRRVGQPQHF. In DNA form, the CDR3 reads TGTGCCAGCAGTTCTCCTCGACGGGTTGGTCAGCCCCAGCATTTT.

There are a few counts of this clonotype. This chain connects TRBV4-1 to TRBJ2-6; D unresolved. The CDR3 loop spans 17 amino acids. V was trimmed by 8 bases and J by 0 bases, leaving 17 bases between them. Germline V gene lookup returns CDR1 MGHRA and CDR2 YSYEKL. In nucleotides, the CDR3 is TGCGCCAGCGCCCGGGCCCAGGTCGACTCTGGGGCCAACGTCCTGACTTTC. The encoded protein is CASARAQVDSGANVLTF.

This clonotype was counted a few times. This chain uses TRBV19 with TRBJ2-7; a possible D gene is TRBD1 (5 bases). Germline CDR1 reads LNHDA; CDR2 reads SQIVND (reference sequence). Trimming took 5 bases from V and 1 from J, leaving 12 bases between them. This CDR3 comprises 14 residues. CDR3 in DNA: TGTGCCAGTAGTTCCCCGGACACATCCTACGAGCAGTACTTC. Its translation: CASSSPDTSYEQYF.

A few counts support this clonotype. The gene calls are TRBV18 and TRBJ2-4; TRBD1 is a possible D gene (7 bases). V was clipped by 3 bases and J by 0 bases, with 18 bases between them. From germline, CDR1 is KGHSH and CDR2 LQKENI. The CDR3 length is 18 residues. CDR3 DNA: TGTGCCAGCTCACCTCGAGGGACGGGGGACAGAGCCAAAAACATTCAGTACTTC. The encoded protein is CASSPRGTGDRAKNIQYF.

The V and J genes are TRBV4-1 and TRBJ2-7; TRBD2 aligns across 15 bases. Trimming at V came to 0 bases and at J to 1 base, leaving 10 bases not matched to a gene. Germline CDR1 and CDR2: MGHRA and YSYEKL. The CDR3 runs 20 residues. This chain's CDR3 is CASSQDWWTSGRARSYEQYF. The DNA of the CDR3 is TGCGCCAGCAGCCAAGATTGGTGGACTAGCGGGAGGGCCCGGTCCTACGAGCAGTACTTC.

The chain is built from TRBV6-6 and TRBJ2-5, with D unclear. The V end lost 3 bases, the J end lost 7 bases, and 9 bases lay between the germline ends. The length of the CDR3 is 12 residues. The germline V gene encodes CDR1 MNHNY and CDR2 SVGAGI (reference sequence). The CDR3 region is CASSYETRTQYF. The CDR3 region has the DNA TGTGCCAGCAGTTATGAGACGCGGACCCAGTACTTC.

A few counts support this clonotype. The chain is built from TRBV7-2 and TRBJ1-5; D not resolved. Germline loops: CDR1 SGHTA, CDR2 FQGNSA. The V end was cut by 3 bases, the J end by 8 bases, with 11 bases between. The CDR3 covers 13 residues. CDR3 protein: CASSFDVMEPQHF. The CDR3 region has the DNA TGTGCCAGCAGCTTCGACGTAATGGAGCCCCAGCATTTT.

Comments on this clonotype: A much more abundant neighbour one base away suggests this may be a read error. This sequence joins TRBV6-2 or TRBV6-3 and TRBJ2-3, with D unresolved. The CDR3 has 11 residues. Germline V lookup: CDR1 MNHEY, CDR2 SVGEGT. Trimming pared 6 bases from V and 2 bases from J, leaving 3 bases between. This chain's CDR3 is CASRNTDTQYF. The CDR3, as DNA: TGTGCCAGCAGGAACACAGATACGCAGTATTTT.

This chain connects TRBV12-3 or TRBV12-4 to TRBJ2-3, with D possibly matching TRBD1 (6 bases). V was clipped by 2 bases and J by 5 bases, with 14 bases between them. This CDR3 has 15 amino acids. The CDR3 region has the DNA TGTGCCAGCAGTTTAAGGCAGGGGCTTTTAGATACGCAGTATTTT. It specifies CASSLRQGLLDTQYF.

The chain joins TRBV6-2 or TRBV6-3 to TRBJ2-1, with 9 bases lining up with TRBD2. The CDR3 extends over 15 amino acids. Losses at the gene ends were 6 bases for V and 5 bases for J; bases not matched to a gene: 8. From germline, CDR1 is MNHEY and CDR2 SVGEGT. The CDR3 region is CASRPPASGNNEQFF. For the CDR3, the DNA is TGTGCCAGCAGACCCCCGGCTAGCGGGAACAATGAGCAGTTCTTC.

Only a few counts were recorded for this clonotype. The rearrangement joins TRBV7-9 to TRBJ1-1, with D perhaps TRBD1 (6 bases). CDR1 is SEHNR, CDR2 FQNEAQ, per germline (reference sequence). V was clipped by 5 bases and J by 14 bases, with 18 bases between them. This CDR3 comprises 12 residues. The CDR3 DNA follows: TGTGCCAGCAGCGGTCACAGGGAGCCCCGCTTCTTT. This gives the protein CASSGHREPRFF.

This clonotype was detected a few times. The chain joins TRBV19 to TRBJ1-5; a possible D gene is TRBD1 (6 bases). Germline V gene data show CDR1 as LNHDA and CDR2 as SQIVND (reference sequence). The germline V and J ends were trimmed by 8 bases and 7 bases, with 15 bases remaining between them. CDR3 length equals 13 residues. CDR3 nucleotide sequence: TGTGCCAGTGATGGCAGGGGAGGCCAGCCCCAGCATTTT. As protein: CASDGRGGQPQHF.

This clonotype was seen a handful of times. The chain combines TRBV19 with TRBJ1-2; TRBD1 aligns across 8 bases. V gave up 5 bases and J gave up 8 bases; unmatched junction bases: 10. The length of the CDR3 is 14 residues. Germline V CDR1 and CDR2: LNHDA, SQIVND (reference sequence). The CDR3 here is CASSLTGGSFGYTF. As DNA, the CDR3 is TGTGCCAGTAGTCTCACAGGGGGTTCGTTCGGCTACACCTTC.